The clone carrying this TCR beta chain was found once. Its cognate antigen is unknown. The length of the CDR3 is 11 residues. V dropped 7 bases and J dropped 3 bases, with 7 bases sitting between them. The germline CDR1 and CDR2 sequences are MDHEN and SYDVKM. This sample is drawn from a study of cytomegalovirus exposure and HLA in healthy donors. PCR amplification relied on 60 Vbeta primers (plus 13 Jbeta primers). The repertoire was sequenced with immunoSEQ multiplex PCR; TCRdb's copy has only in-frame clones and lacks some. Among approximately 200,000 clones listed, roughly 80% were seen once. General study findings and limits: With later analysis, a missense DCLRE1C variant became linked to TCR beta V- and J-gene trimming. Reported findings show TCR beta sequences accurately forecast HLA-A and HLA-B alleles in most subjects. In a later analysis, specific HLA alleles were associated with 15,000 to 20,000 TCR beta sequences at a 0.05 false discovery rate.

This chain connects TRBV28 to TRBJ2-7; D might be TRBD2 (5 bases). Specimen: PBMCs. The source is a boy aged 5-17 years in good health and CMV-seronegative. The CDR3 spells CASKGGYEQYF. The CDR3 DNA sequence: TGTGCCAGCAAAGGAGGCTACGAGCAGTACTTC.